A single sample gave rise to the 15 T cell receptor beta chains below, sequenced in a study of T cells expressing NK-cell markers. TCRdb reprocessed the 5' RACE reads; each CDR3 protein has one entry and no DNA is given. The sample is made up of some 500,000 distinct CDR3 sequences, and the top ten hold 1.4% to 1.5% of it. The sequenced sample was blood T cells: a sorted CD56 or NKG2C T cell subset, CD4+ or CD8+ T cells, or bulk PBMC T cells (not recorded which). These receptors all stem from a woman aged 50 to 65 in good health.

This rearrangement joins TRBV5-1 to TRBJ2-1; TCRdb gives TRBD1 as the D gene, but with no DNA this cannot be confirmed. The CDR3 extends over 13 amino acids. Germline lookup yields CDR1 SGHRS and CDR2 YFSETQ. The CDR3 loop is CASRGQSYNEQFF.

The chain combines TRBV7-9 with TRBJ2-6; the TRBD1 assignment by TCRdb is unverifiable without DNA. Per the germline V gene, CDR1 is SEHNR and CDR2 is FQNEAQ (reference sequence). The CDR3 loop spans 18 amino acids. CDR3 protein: CASSSRGHPSSGANVLTF. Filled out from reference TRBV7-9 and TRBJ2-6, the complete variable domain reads DTGVSQNPRHKITKRGQNVTFRCDPISEHNRLYWYRQTLGQGPEFLTYFQNEAQLEKSRLLSDRFSAERPKGSFSTLEIQRTEQGDSAMYLCASSSRGHPSSGANVLTFGAGSRLTVL.

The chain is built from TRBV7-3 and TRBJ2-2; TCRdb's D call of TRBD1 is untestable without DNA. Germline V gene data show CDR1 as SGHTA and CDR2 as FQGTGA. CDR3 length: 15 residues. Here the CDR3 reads CASSAAGTGGGELFF.

CDR3 residues: CASSQDDGHPRDTQYF. V and J are TRBV14 and TRBJ2-3; TCRdb selects TRBD2, and the lack of DNA leaves this call unchecked. The germline CDR1 and CDR2 sequences are SGHDN and FVKESK. The CDR3 contains 16 residues.

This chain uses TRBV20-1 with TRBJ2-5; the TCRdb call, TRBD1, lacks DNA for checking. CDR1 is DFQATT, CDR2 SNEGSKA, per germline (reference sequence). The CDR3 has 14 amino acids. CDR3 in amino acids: CSARSPQGGETQYF.

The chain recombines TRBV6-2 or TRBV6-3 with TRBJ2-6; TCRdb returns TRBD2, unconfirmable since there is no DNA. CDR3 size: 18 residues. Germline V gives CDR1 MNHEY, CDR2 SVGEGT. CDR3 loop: CASSFLAGERAGANVLTF.

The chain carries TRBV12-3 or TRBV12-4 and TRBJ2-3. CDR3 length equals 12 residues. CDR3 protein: CASSGYTDTQYF.

The CDR3 region is CASSLTGTSREQYF. The chain combines TRBV12-3 or TRBV12-4 with TRBJ2-7; as DNA is missing, the TRBD2 call by TCRdb cannot be tested. CDR3 length equals 14 residues.

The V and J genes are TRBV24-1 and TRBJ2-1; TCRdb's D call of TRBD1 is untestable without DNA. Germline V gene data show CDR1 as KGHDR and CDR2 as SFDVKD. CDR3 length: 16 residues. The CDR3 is CATSDLRRRGSDEQFF.

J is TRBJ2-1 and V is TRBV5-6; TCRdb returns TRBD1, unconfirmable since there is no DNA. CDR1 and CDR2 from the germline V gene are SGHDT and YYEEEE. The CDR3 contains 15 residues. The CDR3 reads CASSPVGTGQNEQFF.

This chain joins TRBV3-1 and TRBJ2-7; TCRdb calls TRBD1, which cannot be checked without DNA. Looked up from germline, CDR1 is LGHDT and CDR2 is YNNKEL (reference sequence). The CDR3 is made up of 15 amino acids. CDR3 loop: CASSHLRTGVNEQYF.

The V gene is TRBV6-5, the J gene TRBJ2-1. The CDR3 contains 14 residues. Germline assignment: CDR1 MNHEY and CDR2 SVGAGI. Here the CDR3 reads CASSKLRSYNEQFF.

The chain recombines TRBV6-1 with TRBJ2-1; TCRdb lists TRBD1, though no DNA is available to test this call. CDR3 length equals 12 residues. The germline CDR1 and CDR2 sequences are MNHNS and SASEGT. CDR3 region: CASGPDKNEQFF.

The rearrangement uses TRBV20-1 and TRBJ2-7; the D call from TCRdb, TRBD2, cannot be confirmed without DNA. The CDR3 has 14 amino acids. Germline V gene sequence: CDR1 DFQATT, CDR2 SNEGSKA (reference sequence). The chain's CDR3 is CSAYEASGVYEQYF.

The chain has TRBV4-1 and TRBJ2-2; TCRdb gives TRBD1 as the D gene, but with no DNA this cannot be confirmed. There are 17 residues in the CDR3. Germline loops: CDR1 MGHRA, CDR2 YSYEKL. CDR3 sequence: CASSPRRGAPDTGELFF.